Listed below are T cell receptor beta chains from one sample, sequenced in a study of vaccination and CD4 T cells after COVID-19. These TCRs are of unknown antigen specificity. TCRdb reprocessed the PCR reads with MiXCR, giving one entry per CDR3 protein. The table lists 7,500 to 9,500 distinct CDR3 sequences, 30% to 40% of them singletons. Sequenced: CD4+ T cells from blood, cultured in vitro. These receptors were taken from a human donor in good health. Each CDR3 is given with its conserved first and last residue. The D gene is left open where the match is weak. Rows give clone size only sometimes, using once, few, many, or a class for an expanded clone.

D gene: TRBD2; clone size: -; V gene: TRBV18; J gene: TRBJ2-3; CDR3 protein: CASSDGRQDTQYF; CDR3 DNA: TGTGCCAGCTCCGACGGGAGGCAAGATACGCAGTATTTT
D gene: TRBD2; clone size: once; V gene: TRBV28; J gene: TRBJ2-1; CDR3 protein: CASSPHSSGGYNEQFF; CDR3 DNA: TGTGCCAGCAGTCCCCATTCTAGCGGGGGGTACAATGAGCAGTTCTTC
D gene: TRBD1; clone size: few; V gene: TRBV2; J gene: TRBJ1-6; CDR3 protein: CASRGTGLNSPLHF; CDR3 DNA: TGTGCCAGCAGGGGGACAGGGCTTAATTCACCCCTCCACTTT
D gene: TRBD1; clone size: -; V gene: TRBV28; J gene: TRBJ2-7; CDR3 protein: CASRGTGGSYEQYF; CDR3 DNA: TGTGCCAGCAGGGGGACAGGGGGGTCCTACGAGCAGTACTTC
D gene: -; clone size: -; V gene: TRBV29-1; J gene: TRBJ1-1; CDR3 protein: CSVGKGGVEAFF; CDR3 DNA: TGCAGCGTTGGTAAAGGGGGGGTGGAAGCTTTCTTT
D gene: -; clone size: -; V gene: TRBV30; J gene: TRBJ1-4; CDR3 protein: CAWSPGREKLFF; CDR3 DNA: TGTGCCTGGAGCCCGGGGAGAGAAAAACTGTTTTTT
D gene: -; clone size: once; V gene: TRBV7-2; J gene: TRBJ2-2; CDR3 protein: CASSFGGGGNTGELFF; CDR3 DNA: TGTGCCAGCAGCTTCGGGGGAGGGGGGAACACCGGGGAGCTGTTTTTT
D gene: -; clone size: -; V gene: TRBV5-1; J gene: TRBJ2-7; CDR3 protein: CASSLNYEQYF; CDR3 DNA: TGCGCCAGCAGCTTAAACTACGAGCAGTACTTC
D gene: -; clone size: -; V gene: TRBV27; J gene: TRBJ2-2; CDR3 protein: CASSLKPPNTGELFF; CDR3 DNA: TGTGCCAGCAGTTTAAAGCCGCCAAACACCGGGGAGCTGTTTTTT
D gene: -; clone size: -; V gene: TRBV5-5; J gene: TRBJ2-3; CDR3 protein: CASTMDPYTDTQYF; CDR3 DNA: TGTGCCAGCACCATGGATCCCTACACAGATACGCAGTATTTT
D gene: -; clone size: -; V gene: TRBV9; J gene: TRBJ2-5; CDR3 protein: CASSFSTETQYF; CDR3 DNA: TGTGCCAGCAGCTTTTCTACAGAGACCCAGTACTTC
D gene: -; clone size: -; V gene: TRBV7-9; J gene: TRBJ2-5; CDR3 protein: CASSLERGETQYF; CDR3 DNA: TGTGCCAGCAGCTTAGAAAGGGGAGAGACCCAGTACTTC
D gene: -; clone size: -; V gene: TRBV30; J gene: TRBJ2-2; CDR3 protein: CAWSVAGELFF; CDR3 DNA: TGTGCCTGGAGTGTAGCCGGGGAGCTGTTTTTT
D gene: -; clone size: -; V gene: TRBV7-2; J gene: TRBJ2-2; CDR3 protein: CASSYTGPNTGELFF; CDR3 DNA: TGTGCCAGCAGCTACACAGGGCCTAACACCGGGGAGCTGTTTTTT
D gene: -; clone size: -; V gene: TRBV20-1; J gene: TRBJ2-3; CDR3 protein: CSARDPPKPDTQYF; CDR3 DNA: TGCAGTGCTAGAGATCCGCCCAAGCCGGATACGCAGTATTTT
D gene: TRBD2; clone size: -; V gene: TRBV7-2; J gene: TRBJ2-3; CDR3 protein: CASSFSSGGTSTDTQYF; CDR3 DNA: TGTGCCAGCAGCTTCAGTAGCGGGGGGACTAGCACAGATACGCAGTATTTT
D gene: TRBD2; clone size: -; V gene: TRBV20-1; J gene: TRBJ2-3; CDR3 protein: CSASFGAGGYTDTQYF; CDR3 DNA: TGCAGTGCTAGTTTCGGAGCGGGAGGCTACACAGATACGCAGTATTTT
D gene: -; clone size: -; V gene: TRBV18; J gene: TRBJ2-7; CDR3 protein: CASSPAGHSSYEQYF; CDR3 DNA: TGTGCCAGCTCACCCGCGGGGCACTCCTCCTACGAGCAGTACTTC
D gene: -; clone size: -; V gene: TRBV20-1; J gene: TRBJ1-4; CDR3 protein: CSASEAGVTEKLFF; CDR3 DNA: TGCAGTGCTAGTGAGGCAGGGGTCACTGAAAAACTGTTTTTT
D gene: TRBD1; clone size: -; V gene: TRBV5-6; J gene: TRBJ1-2; CDR3 protein: CASSLGQGLGGYTF; CDR3 DNA: TGTGCCAGCAGCTTGGGACAGGGATTGGGTGGCTACACCTTC
D gene: TRBD1; clone size: -; V gene: TRBV7-6; J gene: TRBJ1-4; CDR3 protein: CASSLPTGANEKLFF; CDR3 DNA: TGTGCCAGCAGCTTACCGACAGGGGCTAATGAAAAACTGTTTTTT
D gene: -; clone size: few; V gene: TRBV2; J gene: TRBJ2-7; CDR3 protein: CASTREVGEQYF; CDR3 DNA: TGTGCCAGCACACGGGAAGTTGGCGAGCAGTACTTC
D gene: TRBD2; clone size: medium-sized; V gene: TRBV5-6; J gene: TRBJ2-2; CDR3 protein: CASSWGLAGVGELFF; CDR3 DNA: TGTGCCAGCAGCTGGGGACTAGCGGGGGTCGGGGAGCTGTTTTTT
D gene: -; clone size: once; V gene: TRBV5-1; J gene: TRBJ2-5; CDR3 protein: CASSLSGQRETQYF; CDR3 DNA: TGCGCCAGCAGCTTGTCAGGGCAAAGAGAGACCCAGTACTTC
D gene: -; clone size: -; V gene: TRBV2; J gene: TRBJ2-7; CDR3 protein: CASIEGRPTYEQYF; CDR3 DNA: TGTGCCAGCATCGAGGGGAGGCCGACCTACGAGCAGTACTTC
D gene: TRBD2; clone size: few; V gene: TRBV18; J gene: TRBJ2-2; CDR3 protein: CASSPAIAGAPGELFF; CDR3 DNA: TGTGCCAGCTCACCAGCCATAGCGGGGGCCCCCGGGGAGCTGTTTTTT
D gene: -; clone size: -; V gene: TRBV4-3; J gene: TRBJ1-3; CDR3 protein: CASSQGVSGNTIYF; CDR3 DNA: TGCGCCAGCAGCCAAGGAGTCTCTGGAAACACCATATATTTT
D gene: -; clone size: once; V gene: TRBV10-3; J gene: TRBJ1-3; CDR3 protein: CAISEGYARGTTISSSGNTIYF; CDR3 DNA: TGTGCCATCAGTGAGGGTTACGCCAGGGGTACAACGATCTCATCCTCTGGAAACACCATATATTTT
D gene: TRBD1; clone size: few; V gene: TRBV20-1; J gene: TRBJ1-2; CDR3 protein: CSARPQTGVRYGYTF; CDR3 DNA: TGCAGTGCGAGACCTCAGACAGGGGTTCGGTATGGCTACACCTTC
D gene: -; clone size: -; V gene: TRBV5-1; J gene: TRBJ2-1; CDR3 protein: CASSLARPDYSYNEQFF; CDR3 DNA: TGCGCCAGCAGCTTGGCTCGTCCCGACTACTCCTACAATGAGCAGTTCTTC
D gene: TRBD2; clone size: -; V gene: TRBV7-2; J gene: TRBJ2-3; CDR3 protein: CASSPGTSGGDTQYF; CDR3 DNA: TGTGCCAGCAGCCCAGGGACTAGCGGCGGAGATACGCAGTATTTT
D gene: TRBD1; clone size: -; V gene: TRBV7-6; J gene: TRBJ2-5; CDR3 protein: CASSRGQTQETQYF; CDR3 DNA: TGTGCCAGCAGCCGGGGACAGACTCAAGAGACCCAGTACTTC
D gene: -; clone size: -; V gene: TRBV5-4; J gene: TRBJ1-1; CDR3 protein: CASSLGDRMNTEAFF; CDR3 DNA: TGTGCCAGCAGCTTGGGAGACAGGATGAACACTGAAGCTTTCTTT
D gene: TRBD1; clone size: -; V gene: TRBV19; J gene: TRBJ1-2; CDR3 protein: CASAPTAGGRGYGYTF; CDR3 DNA: TGTGCCAGTGCCCCAACAGCAGGGGGCAGGGGCTATGGCTACACCTTC
D gene: -; clone size: few; V gene: TRBV18; J gene: TRBJ1-5; CDR3 protein: CASSPQGNQPQHF; CDR3 DNA: TGTGCCAGCTCTCCGCAGGGGAATCAGCCCCAGCATTTT
D gene: -; clone size: few; V gene: TRBV6-5; J gene: TRBJ1-3; CDR3 protein: CASSYSASGNTIYF; CDR3 DNA: TGTGCCAGCAGTTACTCGGCCTCTGGAAACACCATATATTTT
D gene: -; clone size: -; V gene: TRBV2; J gene: TRBJ2-7; CDR3 protein: CASSAPSYEQYF; CDR3 DNA: TGTGCCAGCAGCGCACCCTCTTACGAGCAGTACTTC
D gene: TRBD1; clone size: -; V gene: TRBV7-2; J gene: TRBJ1-1; CDR3 protein: CASSLDRGEAFF; CDR3 DNA: TGTGCCAGCAGCTTAGACAGGGGAGAAGCTTTCTTT
D gene: TRBD1; clone size: -; V gene: TRBV27; J gene: TRBJ1-4; CDR3 protein: CASSLSRGPAEGEKLFF; CDR3 DNA: TGTGCCAGCAGTTTAAGCAGGGGGCCCGCTGAAGGTGAAAAACTGTTTTTT
D gene: -; clone size: -; V gene: TRBV20-1; J gene: TRBJ1-5; CDR3 protein: CSATHSNQPQHF; CDR3 DNA: TGCAGTGCTACCCATAGCAATCAGCCCCAGCATTTT
D gene: -; clone size: few; V gene: TRBV7-9; J gene: TRBJ1-2; CDR3 protein: CASSLKELGYTF; CDR3 DNA: TGTGCCAGCAGCTTAAAGGAACTTGGCTACACCTTC
D gene: -; clone size: -; V gene: TRBV5-4; J gene: TRBJ2-6; CDR3 protein: CASSLVPSGANVLTF; CDR3 DNA: TGTGCCAGCAGCTTGGTCCCCTCTGGGGCCAACGTCCTGACTTTC
D gene: -; clone size: -; V gene: TRBV5-8; J gene: TRBJ2-2; CDR3 protein: CASSPPRNTGELFF; CDR3 DNA: TGTGCCAGCAGCCCGCCGCGGAACACCGGGGAGCTGTTTTTT
D gene: TRBD1; clone size: -; V gene: TRBV7-9; J gene: TRBJ1-2; CDR3 protein: CASSSGQGAMGYTF; CDR3 DNA: TGTGCCAGCAGCTCCGGACAGGGGGCGATGGGCTACACCTTC
D gene: TRBD1; clone size: -; V gene: TRBV7-8; J gene: TRBJ2-1; CDR3 protein: CASSWQGQGRNEQFF; CDR3 DNA: TGTGCCAGCAGCTGGCAGGGACAGGGCCGAAATGAGCAGTTCTTC
D gene: -; clone size: -; V gene: TRBV19; J gene: TRBJ1-2; CDR3 protein: CASSGLQTRNGYTF; CDR3 DNA: TGTGCCAGTAGTGGCCTGCAAACACGCAATGGCTACACCTTC
D gene: TRBD1; clone size: few; V gene: TRBV6-1; J gene: TRBJ1-1; CDR3 protein: CASRGGPQTGPIEAFF; CDR3 DNA: TGTGCCAGCAGGGGAGGTCCCCAGACAGGGCCCATTGAAGCTTTCTTT
D gene: TRBD2; clone size: -; V gene: TRBV28; J gene: TRBJ2-7; CDR3 protein: CASTPQGPSGNYEQYF; CDR3 DNA: TGTGCCAGCACCCCTCAAGGGCCTAGCGGAAACTACGAGCAGTACTTC
D gene: -; clone size: -; V gene: TRBV12-3/TRBV12-4; J gene: TRBJ1-6; CDR3 protein: CASSFRGENSPLHF; CDR3 DNA: TGTGCCAGCAGTTTTCGGGGGGAAAATTCACCCCTCCACTTT
D gene: -; clone size: -; V gene: TRBV27; J gene: TRBJ2-7; CDR3 protein: CASSPQWARSTYEQYF; CDR3 DNA: TGTGCCAGCAGTCCCCAATGGGCTAGGTCAACCTACGAGCAGTACTTC
D gene: TRBD1; clone size: few; V gene: TRBV6-5; J gene: TRBJ1-1; CDR3 protein: CASSYRTGGGTEAFF; CDR3 DNA: TGTGCCAGCAGTTACCGGACAGGAGGGGGAACTGAAGCTTTCTTT
D gene: TRBD1; clone size: -; V gene: TRBV20-1; J gene: TRBJ2-7; CDR3 protein: CSAVQGYEQYF; CDR3 DNA: TGCAGTGCCGTACAGGGGTACGAGCAGTACTTC
D gene: -; clone size: few; V gene: TRBV7-2; J gene: TRBJ2-5; CDR3 protein: CASSLDIRAGKETQYF; CDR3 DNA: TGTGCCAGCAGCTTAGATATCCGAGCGGGTAAAGAGACCCAGTACTTC
D gene: TRBD1; clone size: -; V gene: TRBV28; J gene: TRBJ1-2; CDR3 protein: CASSPLPGQQNYGYTF; CDR3 DNA: TGTGCCAGCAGTCCGCTGCCGGGACAGCAAAACTATGGCTACACCTTC
D gene: TRBD1; clone size: -; V gene: TRBV11-2; J gene: TRBJ1-4; CDR3 protein: CASSFRQGHEKLFF; CDR3 DNA: TGTGCCAGCAGCTTCAGACAGGGCCATGAAAAACTGTTTTTT
D gene: -; clone size: -; V gene: TRBV7-2; J gene: TRBJ2-5; CDR3 protein: CASSLYGGRETQYF; CDR3 DNA: TGTGCCAGCAGCTTGTACGGGGGCCGGGAGACCCAGTACTTC
D gene: -; clone size: -; V gene: TRBV6-1; J gene: TRBJ2-3; CDR3 protein: CASSLYMQLTHTDTQYF; CDR3 DNA: TGTGCCAGCAGTCTCTACATGCAGCTTACCCACACAGATACGCAGTATTTT
D gene: TRBD1; clone size: -; V gene: TRBV19; J gene: TRBJ1-1; CDR3 protein: CASSITGGVWSTEAFF; CDR3 DNA: TGTGCCAGTAGTATCACAGGGGGCGTTTGGTCCACTGAAGCTTTCTTT
D gene: TRBD2; clone size: -; V gene: TRBV19; J gene: TRBJ2-3; CDR3 protein: CASSGTSGWSSTDTQYF; CDR3 DNA: TGTGCCAGTAGTGGGACTAGCGGCTGGTCTAGCACAGATACGCAGTATTTT
D gene: -; clone size: few; V gene: TRBV2; J gene: TRBJ1-2; CDR3 protein: CASSEIDWTVRDGYTF; CDR3 DNA: TGTGCCAGCAGTGAAATTGACTGGACGGTTCGGGATGGCTACACCTTC